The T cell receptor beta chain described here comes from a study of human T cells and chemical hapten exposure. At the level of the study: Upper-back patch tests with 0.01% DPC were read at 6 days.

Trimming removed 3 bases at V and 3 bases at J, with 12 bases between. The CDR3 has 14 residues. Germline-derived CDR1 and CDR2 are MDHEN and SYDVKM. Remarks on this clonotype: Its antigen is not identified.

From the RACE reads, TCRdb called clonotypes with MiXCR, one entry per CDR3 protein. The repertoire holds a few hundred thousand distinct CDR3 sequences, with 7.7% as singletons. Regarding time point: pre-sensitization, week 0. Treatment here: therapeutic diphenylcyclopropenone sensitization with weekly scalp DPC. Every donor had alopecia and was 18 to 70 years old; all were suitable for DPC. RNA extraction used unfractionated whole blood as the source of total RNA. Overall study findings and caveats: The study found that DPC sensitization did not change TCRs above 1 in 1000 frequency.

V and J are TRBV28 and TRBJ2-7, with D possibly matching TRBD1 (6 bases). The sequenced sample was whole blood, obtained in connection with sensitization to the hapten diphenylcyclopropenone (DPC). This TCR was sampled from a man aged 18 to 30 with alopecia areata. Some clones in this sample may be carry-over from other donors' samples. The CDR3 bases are TGTGCCAGCAGTTTCGCAGGGGCCCTCTACGAGCAGTACTTC. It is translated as CASSFAGALYEQYF. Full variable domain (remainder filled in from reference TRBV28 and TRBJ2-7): DVKVTQSSRYLVKRTGEKVFLECVQDMDHENMFWYRQDPGLGLRLIYFSYDVKMKEKGDIPEGYSVSREKKERFSLILESASTNQTSMYLCASSFAGALYEQYFGPGTRLTVT.